This T cell receptor beta chain was recorded in a study of cytomegalovirus exposure and HLA in healthy donors listed by TCRdb under 2017. A note on the overall study: In an earlier analysis of roughly 590 of the donors, less than 350 Gb of sequence data and 100 million or so unique TCR beta sequences from 180 million or so T cells were reported. An early release that covered some 630 HLA-typed donors contained about 300 gigabases of sequencing data and 85 million to 100 million unique TCR sequences. The genetic ancestry cluster associated with self-reported Caucasian donors included roughly four fifths of the roughly 360 genotyped donors. The aim of the study was to test whether cataloging public T cell receptors could identify signatures of past pathogen exposure. The study profiled the T cell repertoires of 666 subjects by immunosequencing and related them to cytomegalovirus serostatus. A separate validation cohort of approximately 130 different subjects was used in addition to the 666-subject first cohort. High-throughput TCR immunosequencing, statistical association of individual TCRs with disease status, and machine learning were combined to predict cytomegalovirus infection status. A later analysis re-analyzed previously published TCR beta repertoires from approximately 670 donors and added high-resolution HLA genotyping to study TCR occurrence patterns. In the later analysis, no new phenotypic data were used to find candidate immune exposures; instead, reliance was placed on TCR beta sequences and their occurrence across donors. An earlier analysis of 587 of the donors applied high-throughput TCR beta sequencing to assess whether each TCR beta V gene segment acted as functional or pseudogenic. Donor age, sex, ethnicity and CMV serostatus were compiled together with the repertoire data. A later genetic analysis used genome-wide SNP genotypes for about 65% of the 666 donors, treating that subset as a discovery cohort. Every discovery cohort repertoire had been produced on one sequencing platform. Both class I and class II loci were covered by HLA typing, at four-digit resolution. Typing coverage varied by locus: roughly 620-640 donors for A, B, C, DRB1 and DQB1; 522 for DQA1; over 600 for DPA1; more than 450 for DPB1. Because of strong linkage in the cohort, four or five DR-DQ haplotypes were treated as single units for association and clustering. Among approximately 370 genotyped donors of the cohort, an average of approximately 240,000 unique TCR beta nucleotide sequences was sequenced per donor, of which 15% to 20% were non-productive.

This clone occurred a few times. Its specific antigen is unknown. Base quality data are lacking; no much larger clone is found one base away. Library preparation employed the immunoSEQ multiplex PCR assay. For the multiplex PCR, a mixture combining 60 forward primers for TCR Vbeta segments and 13 reverse primers for TCR Jbeta segments was used. Amplification of the CDR3 region of rearranged TCR beta genes was performed with a multiplex PCR assay on genomic DNA. On the Illumina HiSeq System, the amplified TCR beta libraries were sequenced as 87-base-pair reads. Turning to the authors' computational methods: A later analysis tallied tens of millions of unique TCR beta chains across the 666 repertoires, and approximately 9.9 million of those chains were shared by two or more donors. A nearest-neighbor algorithm error-corrected the raw reads and collapsed the reads into unique sequences, merging closely related sequences to remove PCR and sequencing errors. To assign V, D and J gene segments, CDR3 sequences were aligned to IMGT reference sequences. For a sequence to be retained, a match of at least six nucleotides to both a V gene segment and a J gene segment was required. Rearrangements were called productive when the CDR3 lacked stop codons and stayed in frame with V and J; all others were non-productive. Following IMGT convention, CDR3 was defined as the stretch from the second conserved V-encoded cysteine to the conserved J-encoded phenylalanine. The earlier analysis of fewer than 700 of the donors excluded sequences that lacked an unambiguous match to a single V gene segment. In an earlier analysis of about 590 of the donors, a V segment was called functional when productive rearrangements were above 56.7%, and segregating when the standard deviation between donors exceeded 5%. A statistical classification framework was developed to diagnose cytomegalovirus status using the catalog of TCR beta chain sequences. In a later analysis, TCR nucleotide sequences were compared against IMGT/GENE-DB human TR gene sequences so that V and J genes could be assigned. Using the TCRdist pipeline, a later analysis assigned CDR3 sequences along with most-parsimonious VDJ recombination scenarios. In a later analysis, every TCR beta chain was defined by the combination of its CDR3 amino acid sequence and its V-gene family, and reads without a unique V-gene family were dropped. To address suspected cross-contamination and a sequencing artifact, a later analysis removed some 620 highly shared, low-generation-probability nucleotide sequences. A later analysis calculated a clonal expansion index for each public chain from normalized within-repertoire ranks of inferred template counts. Generation probabilities in a later analysis came from a VDJ recombination model fitted to out-of-frame rearrangements, and those results were checked against IGoR. Hypergeometric tests were used in a later analysis to score TCR-TCR, TCR-HLA and TCR-CMV co-occurrence, with a repertoire-size bias correction applied to the TCR pairs. In a later analysis, false discovery rates were estimated by permuting HLA or CMV assignments 20 times. In a later analysis, co-occurring TCRs were grouped with DBSCAN, and TCRdist sequence similarity was added when clustering was performed within HLA-allele-positive subsets. Repertoires with fewer than 30,000 or more than 120,000 public chains were left out of co-occurrence clustering, as were about five repertoires with anomalous nucleotide sharing. TCRdb stores this immuneACCESS table with in-frame sequences only. Part of the clones is absent; in the studies checked, under half of the shortfall reflects unresolved V genes, and no reason is known for the rest. Clone size and V and J calls were adopted from that table, with D and trimming inferred from the DNA. This sample lists roughly 190,000 clones; 10% to 15% were detected once. The ten largest make up 7.8% of the sample.

The cohort comprised around 700 healthy bone marrow donors. All cohort members were sampled while nominally healthy, although unrecorded immune exposures were likely present. The donor was CMV seropositive and belonged to the group of about 290 seropositive cohort members. A peripheral blood sample was collected from each donor, and TCR beta sequencing was performed on peripheral blood mononuclear cells. Genomic DNA was extracted from the blood cell samples with the Qiagen DNeasy Blood Extraction Kit. There are 14 amino acids in the CDR3, from cysteine to phenylalanine inclusive. The kept DNA is CDR3 alone, 42 bases in frame from the first base. V was cut back by 9 bases and J by 5 bases, leaving a gap of 20 bases between them. Per the germline V gene (reference sequence), SGHNT is the CDR1 and YYREEE is the CDR2. Overall study results and their limits: A further reported finding was that TCR beta sequences accurately predicted the HLA-A and HLA-B alleles for most subjects in the first cohort. A cluster of highly shared sequence variants was judged likely to represent a technical artifact of the sequencing pipeline. It was suggested by the authors that the approach could potentially be generalized to other disease states and immunological phenotypes. According to a later analysis, TCR association rates differed among HLA loci, with DRB1 alleles showing the most associated TCRs and HLA-C alleles showing the fewest. In a later genetic analysis, fewer N-insertions in productive TCRs were reported among donors in an Asian-associated ancestry cluster than the 666-donor mean. In vitro tests confirmed that a few of the cytomegalovirus-associated TCR beta chains recognize cytomegalovirus antigens. Because counts were too low, approximately 15 rarely observed V segments, including chromosome 9 orphons, were excluded from the earlier analysis of 587 of the donors. Correlated functional status among segregating V segments might be attributable to linkage disequilibrium, but an unknown experimental factor could not be ruled out. In an earlier analysis of a few hundred of the donors, most TCR beta V segments were observed in productive rearrangements about 90% or about 30% of the time, broadly matching IMGT annotations. Because HLA typing was missing for some donors at each locus, association tests included only the typed subset. Immune exposure information for the cohort was limited to CMV serostatus. According to a later analysis, parvovirus B19, influenza, CMV and Epstein-Barr virus appeared linked to several top co-occurrence clusters. The classifier was reported to diagnose cytomegalovirus status with high specificity and sensitivity in both the original and validation cohorts. While some public TCRs were present in many individuals, most TCR sequences turned up only very rarely across donors. Only TCR beta chains were sequenced in this cohort, and the absence of alpha or paired-chain data limited detectable features. In a later analysis, HLA-associated TCR beta chains were found to be more clonally expanded and to have lower generation probabilities than equally common non-associated chains. V-gene and J-gene trimming of TCR beta chains was associated with a missense DCLRE1C variant in a later genetic analysis, and the association was replicated in an independent cohort. When HLA alleles, especially DR and DQ, strongly co-occurred, attributing TCR associations to individual alleles was difficult. The study gave a list of roughly 150 TCR beta chains associated with cytomegalovirus. In a later analysis, around 17,000 TCR beta sequences were associated with specific HLA alleles at a false discovery rate of 0.05. In a later analysis, most CMV-associated TCR beta chains were found to appear HLA-restricted, with HLA associations seemingly driven largely by CMV exposure. Because the 87-base-pair reads could not distinguish some IMGT-functional V segments, including TRBV6-2 and TRBV6-3, those segments were excluded. Presence/absence analyses assumed roughly uniform sequencing depth across donors, an assumption that may not hold.

Recombination joined TRBV5-4 with TRBJ2-5; TRBD2 is a possible D gene, resting on 5 matching bases. The sequence derives from a man in his fifties in good health and CMV-seropositive. Sequenced input: PBMCs. In nucleotide form, the sequence is TGTGCCACGTACCCGGGGAGAAGCAGGGAGACCCAGTACTTC. This sequence encodes CATYPGRSRETQYF.